These 17 T cell receptor beta chains were all obtained from the same sample, sequenced in a study of blood T cells in healthy people across ages. A second roughly 7 to 12 cycle PCR used barcoded and J-beta primers. TCRdb fed the 5' RACE reads into MiXCR, producing one record per CDR3 protein. The repertoire holds fewer than 950,000 distinct CDR3 sequences, with 35% to 40% as singletons. The source material was blood. Source of these receptors: a young man in good health.

There are many counts of this clonotype. This chain uses TRBV21-1 with TRBJ2-1. TRBV21-1 is a documented pseudogene. CDR3 length: 9 amino acids. The CDR3 DNA reads TGTGCCAGGAACAATGAGCAGTTCTTC. Protein product: CARNNEQFF.

At least ten counts were recorded for this clonotype. V and J are TRBV4-3 and TRBJ2-1; possible D gene TRBD2, 5 bases. The CDR3 loop spans 14 amino acids. V was trimmed by 0 bases and J by 7 bases, leaving 10 bases between them. Germline CDR1 reads LGHNA; CDR2 reads YSLEER. DNA of the CDR3: TGCGCCAGCAGCCAAGACCTAGGCGGGAATGAGCAGTTCTTC. As protein: CASSQDLGGNEQFF.

The CDR3 protein is CASSFRFKGGLNQPQHF. Written as DNA, the CDR3 is TGTGCCAGCAGCTTCCGTTTTAAGGGGGGCCTTAATCAGCCCCAGCATTTT. The chain has TRBV13 and TRBJ1-5, with D maybe TRBD1 (6 bases). The CDR3 has 17 residues. CDR1 PRHDT and CDR2 FYEKMQ come from the germline V gene (reference sequence). V shed 3 bases and J shed 4 bases, with 19 bases lying between them.

The V and J genes are TRBV9 and TRBJ2-1, with D perhaps matching TRBD2 (6 bases). From germline, CDR1 is SGDLS and CDR2 YYNGEE. The CDR3 runs 15 residues. The V gene lost 6 bases and the J gene lost 5 bases, with 18 bases spanning the gap. The DNA of the CDR3 is TGTGCCAGCAACTTTGCTGGCGGGGTCGACAATGAGCAGTTCTTC. It encodes CASNFAGGVDNEQFF.

Of note for this clonotype: One junction end does not reproduce the germline sequence, and a read error may be involved. The chain is built from TRBV7-2 and TRBJ2-3; D is ambiguous. The CDR3 sequence is 13 residues long. The V gene's germline CDR1 is SGHTA and CDR2 FQGNSA. As DNA, the CDR3 is TGTGCCGGCAGCTTACAACTCACAGATACGCAGTATTTT. Amino acid sequence: CAGSLQLTDTQYF.

The chain uses TRBV2 and TRBJ2-1; D gene uncertain. From germline, CDR1 is SNHLY and CDR2 FYNNEI. The CDR3 is 17 residues long. Trimming removed 1 base from V and 4 bases from J, with 17 bases in between. CDR3 loop: CASSEEIVGGPYNEQFF. DNA for the CDR3: TGTGCCAGCAGTGAAGAAATAGTGGGTGGGCCATACAATGAGCAGTTCTTC.

V is TRBV4-1 and J is TRBJ1-2, with D tentatively TRBD1 (5 bases). CDR1 MGHRA and CDR2 YSYEKL come from the germline V gene. V was clipped by 3 bases and J by 4 bases, with 15 bases between them. The CDR3 runs to 15 residues. This CDR3 is CASSQAGTSAYGYTF. For the CDR3, the DNA is TGCGCCAGCAGCCAGGCCGGGACCTCAGCCTATGGCTACACCTTC.

The chain is built from TRBV5-1 and TRBJ2-6, with D tentatively TRBD1 or TRBD2 (5 bases each). Trimming cost V 4 bases and J 4 bases, with 12 bases left between them. This CDR3 has 15 residues. Germline assignment: CDR1 SGHRS and CDR2 YFSETQ. CDR3 sequence (DNA): TGCGCCAGCAGCCCCTCAGGGACCGGGGCCAACGTCCTGACTTTC. It encodes CASSPSGTGANVLTF. The full variable domain, completed using reference TRBV5-1 and TRBJ2-6, is KAGVTQTPRYLIKTRGQQVTLSCSPISGHRSVSWYQQTPGQGLQFLFEYFSETQRNKGNFPGRFSGRQFSNSRSEMNVSTLELGDSALYLCASSPSGTGANVLTFGAGSRLTVL.

The V call is TRBV10-3, the J call TRBJ1-1; D is possibly TRBD1 (6 bases). CDR1 and CDR2 from the germline V gene are ENHRY and SYGVKD. The CDR3 loop spans 14 amino acids. Trimming stripped 7 bases from V and 1 base from J, with 13 bases between. CDR3 protein: CAITNDRQNTEAFF. As DNA, the CDR3 is TGTGCCATCACTAACGACAGGCAGAACACTGAAGCTTTCTTT.

This chain connects TRBV3-1 to TRBJ2-7, with D tentatively TRBD1 (5 bases). Gene TRBJ2-5 matches the end of the DNA better, so the J call may be wrong. In germline, CDR1 is LGHDT, CDR2 YNNKEL (reference sequence). CDR3 size: 15 residues. DNA of the CDR3: TGTGCCAGCAGCCAAGATTCCAGGGATCAAGAGACCCAGTACTTC. Protein: CASSQDSRDQETQYF.

J is TRBJ2-5 and V is TRBV12-3 or TRBV12-4, with D possibly being TRBD1 or TRBD2 (5 bases each). V dropped 4 bases and J dropped 5 bases, with 14 bases sitting between them. The CDR3 length is 14 residues. The CDR3 bases are TGTGCCAGCAGTTATTCGGGGCGCGGGGAGACCCAGTACTTC. Protein: CASSYSGRGETQYF.

Regarding this clonotype: It may be a read error: a sequence one base away is much more abundant. The chain has TRBV4-3 and TRBJ2-1; 8 bases agree with TRBD2. Germline assignment: CDR1 LGHNA and CDR2 YSLEER. The CDR3 has 16 amino acids. CDR3 amino acids: CANSLRIAGSYNEQFF. DNA of the CDR3: TGCGCCAACAGCCTCAGAATAGCGGGGTCCTACAATGAGCAGTTCTTC.

The chain couples TRBV20-1 to TRBJ1-1; TRBD1 agrees at 11 bases. CDR3 length: 14 amino acids. Looked up from germline, CDR1 is DFQATT and CDR2 is SNEGSKA (reference sequence). V was pared by 3 bases and J by 5 bases, with 5 bases of the junction left unmatched. The CDR3 protein is CSARDRGRRTEAFF. Written as DNA, the CDR3 is TGCAGTGCTAGGGACAGGGGGCGGCGGACTGAAGCTTTCTTT.

V gene TRBV6-2 or TRBV6-3 combines with J gene TRBJ2-7; 8 positions agree with TRBD2. The ends lost 2 bases at V and 7 bases at J; junction bases unmatched: 13. The CDR3 is 16 amino acids. Germline V gene sequence: CDR1 MNHEY, CDR2 SVGEGT. The DNA for the CDR3 is TGTGCCAGCAGTTACCTCGCGGGGGGTCTGGACAATGAGCAGTACTTC. Its translation: CASSYLAGGLDNEQYF.

The chain is built from TRBV19 and TRBJ1-4; 7 nucleotides line up with TRBD1. The germline CDR1 and CDR2 sequences are LNHDA and SQIVND (reference sequence). V lost 5 bases and J lost 5; bases outside the gene matches: 5. The CDR3 loop spans 14 amino acids. The DNA for the CDR3 is TGTGCCAGTAGTGTCGACAGGGAAAATGAAAAACTGTTTTTT. Translated: CASSVDRENEKLFF. The full variable domain, its missing parts supplied by reference TRBV19 and TRBJ1-4, is DGGITQSPKYLFRKEGQNVTLSCEQNLNHDAMYWYRQDPGQGLRLIYYSQIVNDFQKGDIAEGYSVSREKKESFPLTVTSAQKNPTAFYLCASSVDRENEKLFFGSGTQLSVL.

This clonotype was detected ten times or more. The rearrangement uses TRBV5-1 and TRBJ2-1, with 10 bases aligning to TRBD1. V gave up 4 bases and J gave up 9 bases; unmatched junction bases: 7. Per germline, CDR1 SGHRS and CDR2 YFSETQ. The CDR3 has 14 amino acids. The CDR3 region is CASSTGTGAGEQFF. In DNA, the CDR3 is TGCGCCAGCAGCACCGGGACAGGGGCGGGTGAGCAGTTCTTC. The whole variable domain, filled in from reference TRBV5-1 and TRBJ2-1, reads KAGVTQTPRYLIKTRGQQVTLSCSPISGHRSVSWYQQTPGQGLQFLFEYFSETQRNKGNFPGRFSGRQFSNSRSEMNVSTLELGDSALYLCASSTGTGAGEQFFGPGTRLTVL.

This clonotype was counted ten times or more. The chain links TRBV29-1 to TRBJ2-1, with 10 bases matching TRBD1. Trimming removed 6 bases from V and 2 bases from J; junction bases left unmatched: 4. Per the germline V gene, CDR1 is SQVTM and CDR2 is ANQGSEA. This CDR3 contains 14 residues. Here the CDR3 reads CSVAGQGAYNEQFF. CDR3 DNA: TGCAGCGTCGCCGGACAGGGGGCCTACAATGAGCAGTTCTTC.